This section outlines one T cell receptor beta chain sequence together with its context. The antigen is unknown. This specimen belongs to a study of T cell responses to AZD1222 COVID-19 vaccine. After removal of 3 bases from V and 1 base from J, the junction contained 2 bases not matched to a gene. CDR3 length: 15 amino acids. Germline-derived CDR1 and CDR2 are MNHEY and SVGAGI. General study findings and limits: Just a handful of AZD1222 recipients tested seropositive at baseline. After the peak T cell response, and only then, were repertoires sampled. With two AZD1222 doses given, Spike-specific TCR breadth and depth both rose.

Sequencing was performed with immunoSEQ multiplex PCR; in TCRdb, only in-frame clones are kept and a portion is missing. The table lists 100,000 to 120,000 clones, about 94% of them singletons, with around 2.8% in the top ten. The clonotype originates from an adult who received the AZD1222 COVID-19 vaccine. The chain joins TRBV6-5 to TRBJ2-5, with TRBD1 matching 10 bases. The sample was peripheral blood, taken 28 days after the second AZD1222 dose. The DNA for the CDR3 is TGTGCCAGCAGTTATGGGACAGGGGTCCAAGAGACCCAGTACTTC. Its protein is CASSYGTGVQETQYF.